The text below deals with one T cell receptor (beta chain). This entry comes from a study of blood T cell repertoires in COVID-19. This table comes from immunoSEQ multiplex PCR, and its TCRdb copy is limited to in-frame clones, with some not included. This sample yields 150,000 to 200,000 clones, of which about 74% are seen a single time; approximately 8% belongs to the top ten. This sequence originates from a man aged 55 to 70 with acute or convalescent COVID-19. Sequencing used peripheral blood.

The CDR3 here is CATATPGGGNTIYF. CDR3 sequence (DNA): TGTGCCACCGCGACCCCGGGAGGCGGAAACACCATATATTTT. The chain employs TRBV19 and TRBJ1-3; D ambiguous. V dropped 10 bases and J dropped 4 bases, with 17 bases sitting between them. CDR1 LNHDA and CDR2 SQIVND come from the germline V gene (reference sequence). The CDR3 runs 14 residues.